Listed below are T cell receptor beta chains from one sample, sequenced in a study of T cell responses to AZD1222 COVID-19 vaccine. Measured with immunoSEQ multiplex PCR; TCRdb has only the in-frame clones, and not every one. The data contain approximately 180,000 clones, about 93% of them seen just once; the ten biggest clones take up under 1.1%. Sequenced here: peripheral blood, sampled 28 days after the second dose of the MenACWY control vaccine. Receptors originate from an adult who received the MenACWY meningococcal vaccine as a control. Each CDR3 is given with its conserved first and last residue. A D gene is named only where the DNA matches it firmly. Clone size is shown for a subset of rows, as once, few, many or a class of expanded clone.

TRBV3-1/TRBV3-2	.	TRBJ2-3	.	CASSRQGDTQYF	TGTGCCAGCAGCCGGCAGGGTGATACGCAGTATTTT
TRBV6-1	.	TRBJ1-5	.	CASSEYDSNQPQHF	TGTGCCAGCAGTGAATATGATAGCAATCAGCCCCAGCATTTT
TRBV7-8	.	TRBJ1-4	.	CASSLAPDGGTNEKLFF	TGTGCCAGCAGCTTAGCGCCTGACGGGGGTACGAATGAAAAACTGTTTTTT
TRBV18	.	TRBJ1-6	.	CASSPVGGDSPLHF	TGTGCCAGCTCACCGGTCGGGGGGGATTCACCCCTCCACTTT
TRBV30	.	TRBJ1-1	.	CAWIRGGMNTEAFF	TGTGCCTGGATTAGGGGGGGGATGAACACTGAAGCTTTCTTT
TRBV28	.	TRBJ1-2	.	CASSRGLADYGYTF	TGTGCCAGCAGTAGGGGTCTTGCAGATTATGGCTACACCTTC
TRBV5-1	.	TRBJ1-3	.	CASSLTAGSSGNTIYF	TGCGCCAGCAGCTTGACGGCCGGCAGCTCTGGAAACACCATATATTTT
TRBV27	TRBD2	TRBJ2-5	.	CASSPSTSEKETQYF	TGTGCCAGCAGTCCCTCGACTAGCGAGAAAGAGACCCAGTACTTC
TRBV6-5	.	TRBJ1-1	once	CASIPTSGTEAFF	TGTGCCAGCATTCCGACCTCGGGGACTGAAGCTTTCTTT
TRBV10-2	.	TRBJ1-2	.	CASSDPGYYGYTF	TGCGCCAGCAGTGATCCGGGGTACTATGGCTACACCTTC
TRBV5-4	.	TRBJ1-2	.	CASSPPLVNYGYTF	TGTGCCAGCAGCCCCCCCCTAGTTAACTATGGCTACACCTTC
TRBV29-1	.	TRBJ1-1	.	CSGHRAGTEAFF	TGCAGCGGCCACAGGGCGGGCACTGAAGCTTTCTTT
TRBV24-1	TRBD1	TRBJ1-3	.	CATSDLPGTGDGNTIYF	TGTGCCACCAGTGATTTGCCCGGGACAGGGGATGGAAACACCATATATTTT
TRBV4-3	TRBD1	TRBJ1-1	.	CASSQDRQQGAFF	TGCGCCAGCAGCCAAGATCGACAACAGGGGGCTTTCTTT
TRBV12-3/TRBV12-4	.	TRBJ1-5	.	CASRRGRSQPQHF	TGTGCCAGCAGAAGGGGCAGGTCGCAGCCCCAGCATTTT
TRBV6-1	.	TRBJ1-6	.	CASSERGNNSPLHF	TGTGCCAGCAGTGAGAGGGGGAATAATTCACCCCTCCACTTT
TRBV19	.	TRBJ2-5	once	CASSTARTGIETQYF	TGTGCCAGTAGTACCGCGCGAACAGGGATTGAGACCCAGTACTTC
TRBV6-5	TRBD1	TRBJ1-3	.	CASRKGTGGNTIYF	TGTGCCAGCAGGAAAGGGACAGGGGGGAACACCATATATTTT
TRBV5-5	.	TRBJ1-2	.	CASSQNMGPFANYGYTF	TGTGCCAGCAGCCAGAATATGGGACCATTTGCTAACTATGGCTACACCTTC
TRBV5-1	.	TRBJ1-2	.	CASSLDRSYGYTF	TGCGCCAGCAGCTTGGACCGCAGCTATGGCTACACCTTC
TRBV19	.	TRBJ2-6	.	CASSMMSGANVLTF	TGTGCCAGTAGTATGATGTCTGGGGCCAACGTCCTGACTTTC
TRBV12-3/TRBV12-4	.	TRBJ1-1	.	CASSSPPGEAFF	TGTGCCAGCAGTTCGCCCCCAGGGGAAGCTTTCTTT
TRBV6-5	TRBD1	TRBJ1-6	.	CASSYGRGGGNSPLHF	TGTGCCAGCAGTTACGGGCGAGGGGGCGGGAATTCACCCCTCCACTTT
TRBV18	.	TRBJ1-2	.	CASSPGANYGYTF	TGTGCCAGCTCACCCGGAGCTAACTATGGCTACACCTTC
TRBV6-5	.	TRBJ1-1	.	CASSYSKRVGTEAFF	TGTGCCAGCAGTTACTCTAAGAGGGTCGGCACTGAAGCTTTCTTT
TRBV7-8	.	TRBJ1-3	.	CASSLVSGQLNSGNTIYF	TGTGCCAGCAGCTTAGTGAGTGGGCAGTTGAATTCTGGAAACACCATATATTTT
TRBV10-3	TRBD1	TRBJ1-2	few	CAISGAGQGTSGYTF	TGTGCCATCAGTGGGGCGGGACAGGGAACGAGTGGCTACACCTTC
TRBV7-9	.	TRBJ1-2	.	CASSGPGTEFYGYTF	TGTGCCAGCAGCGGACCGGGGACGGAATTCTATGGCTACACCTTC
TRBV29-1	.	TRBJ1-5	.	CSVEENSNQPQHF	TGCAGCGTTGAAGAAAATAGCAATCAGCCCCAGCATTTT